The 24 T cell receptor beta chains presented below share a single source sample, sequenced in a study of identical twins. TCRdb used MiXCR to reprocess the 5' RACE reads, holding one entry per CDR3 protein. The sample lists fewer than 500,000 distinct CDR3 sequences, about 13% occurring once. The sample was also linked to a second study, of yellow fever vaccine responses in identical twins.

The sample was CD4+ T cells sorted from blood. Source of these receptors: a woman aged 18-29 years in good health.

The chain's CDR3 is CASSLSGMGGEQYF. The DNA of the CDR3 is TGTGCCAGCAGCCTTAGCGGAATGGGGGGCGAGCAGTACTTC. The chain carries TRBV5-6 and TRBJ2-7; a weak D match, TRBD2 (6 bases). Trimming shortened V by 4 bases and J by 6 bases, and 17 bases separated the two germline ends. Looked up from germline, CDR1 is SGHDT and CDR2 is YYEEEE. The CDR3 is made up of 14 amino acids.

This clonotype was seen repeatedly, ten times or more. CDR3 nucleotide sequence: TGTGCCAGCAGCTTAGGGGGGATTCCCTACGAGCAGTACTTC. This sequence encodes CASSLGGIPYEQYF. This chain connects TRBV7-3 to TRBJ2-7; a possible D gene is TRBD2 (6 bases). Trimming pared 2 bases from V and 2 bases from J, leaving 10 bases between. The CDR3 sequence is 14 residues long. CDR1 and CDR2 (germline): SGHTA, FQGTGA.

This clonotype was detected a few times. The chain employs TRBV6-1 and TRBJ2-2; 11 bases align to TRBD2. The germline CDR1 and CDR2 sequences are MNHNS and SASEGT. The CDR3 covers 16 residues. V was clipped by 6 bases and J by 4 bases; unmatched bases: 7. The CDR3 sequence: CASRTFSGRGTGELFF. CDR3 bases: TGTGCCAGCAGAACTTTTAGCGGGAGGGGCACCGGGGAGCTGTTTTTT.

V gene TRBV14 combines with J gene TRBJ2-1; D call uncertain. The CDR3 covers 13 residues. Trimming stripped 2 bases from V and 5 bases from J, with 7 bases between. Germline V gives CDR1 SGHDN, CDR2 FVKESK. The CDR3: CASSQFYHNEQFF. The DNA for the CDR3 is TGTGCCAGCAGCCAATTTTATCACAATGAGCAGTTCTTC.

This clonotype was detected only a few times. The chain carries TRBV6-1 and TRBJ2-2; 9 bases are a match to TRBD1. Unmatched junction bases numbered 4, after V lost 6 bases and J lost 5 bases. The CDR3 has 14 amino acids. Per the germline V gene, CDR1 is MNHNS and CDR2 is SASEGT. The CDR3 loop is CASRRDRETGELFF. CDR3 DNA sequence: TGTGCCAGCAGGAGGGACAGGGAGACCGGGGAGCTGTTTTTT.

This sequence joins TRBV2 and TRBJ2-7; D unresolved. Trimming pared 4 bases from V and 9 bases from J, leaving 13 bases between. The CDR3 contains 12 residues. The V gene's germline CDR1 is SNHLY and CDR2 FYNNEI. CDR3 protein: CASSVNPLGQYF. The DNA for the CDR3 is TGTGCCAGCAGTGTTAACCCCCTAGGGCAGTACTTC.

This clonotype showed up just a few times. This chain uses TRBV18 with TRBJ2-3; D is possibly TRBD2 (6 bases). The CDR3 extends over 12 amino acids. Trimming left V 0 bases short and J 10 bases short, with 8 bases between. Germline CDR1 and CDR2: KGHSH and LQKENI. CDR3 region: CASSPPEGAQYF. DNA for the CDR3: TGTGCCAGCTCACCACCGGAGGGTGCGCAGTATTTT.

V usage is TRBV28 and J usage is TRBJ2-1; D is possibly TRBD2 (6 bases). Germline V gene sequence: CDR1 MDHEN, CDR2 SYDVKM. The CDR3 contains 12 residues. V lost 10 bases to trimming and J lost 6 bases, with 13 bases between them. CDR3 DNA sequence: TGTGCCACCCGGGACTCGCCCAATGAGCAGTTCTTC. Translation gives CATRDSPNEQFF.

The table lists this clonotype with a few counts. V is TRBV11-1 and J is TRBJ2-7; D possibly corresponds to TRBD2 (5 bases). Deletions cut 6 bases from V and 3 bases from J, with 15 bases between. Germline V gene data show CDR1 as SGHAT and CDR2 as FQDESV (reference sequence). The CDR3 is 14 amino acids. This CDR3 is CASSPQRMGYEQYF. CDR3 DNA sequence: TGTGCCAGCAGTCCCCAGCGGATGGGCTACGAGCAGTACTTC.

This clonotype was detected ten times or more. This chain uses TRBV5-1 with TRBJ2-7; no definite D call. CDR3 length: 20 amino acids. CDR1 is SGHRS and CDR2 is YFSETQ in the germline V gene. Trimming stripped 5 bases from V and 2 bases from J, with 32 bases between. The CDR3 is CASSYYFGGVSSEITYEQYF. CDR3 coding DNA: TGCGCCAGCAGTTACTACTTCGGTGGGGTATCGTCAGAAATCACCTACGAGCAGTACTTC.

This clonotype was counted only a few times. The chain employs TRBV29-1 and TRBJ2-1, with D possibly TRBD2 on 5 matching bases. The CDR3 totals 12 residues. From germline, CDR1 is SQVTM and CDR2 ANQGSEA. Trimming stripped 6 bases from V and 3 bases from J, with 9 bases between. The CDR3 DNA follows: TGCAGCGTCCACGAGGGCTACAATGAGCAGTTCTTC. This translates into CSVHEGYNEQFF.

This chain connects TRBV20-1 to TRBJ2-7, with 9 positions matching TRBD2. CDR1 and CDR2 from the germline V gene are DFQATT and SNEGSKA (reference sequence). The CDR3 runs 14 residues. Trimming at V came to 1 base and at J to 6 bases, leaving 7 bases not matched to a gene. The CDR3 sequence: CSARGVAGDREQYF. In DNA form, the CDR3 reads TGCAGTGCTAGAGGGGTAGCGGGAGATCGCGAGCAGTACTTC.

The V and J genes are TRBV18 and TRBJ2-7, with TRBD1 identical over 7 bases. CDR3 length: 15 residues. The germline V gene has CDR1 KGHSH and CDR2 LQKENI. Germline trimming cut 6 bases from V and 4 bases from J; bases unmatched to any gene: 12. The DNA for the CDR3 is TGTGCCAGCTCGGACGGAACCGGGACAGCTTACGAGCAGTACTTC. It is translated as CASSDGTGTAYEQYF.

The rearrangement uses TRBV6-1 and TRBJ2-7; tentative D call: TRBD1 (6 bases). The V end was cut by 4 bases, the J end by 3 bases, with 13 bases between. This CDR3 region has 14 residues. Germline CDR1 reads MNHNS; CDR2 reads SASEGT. In nucleotides, the CDR3 is TGTGCCAGCAGTGCCGAACAGGGTTACTACGAGCAGTACTTC. Translated, it gives CASSAEQGYYEQYF.

This chain connects TRBV11-2 to TRBJ2-5, with 11 bases identical to TRBD2. CDR1 and CDR2 from the germline V gene are SGHAT and FQNNGV. V lost 6 bases and J lost 2; bases outside the gene matches: 14. The CDR3 contains 18 residues. CDR3 coding DNA: TGTGCCAGCAGTTTAACCTTAGCGGGAGGGGAACTACAAGAGACCCAGTACTTC. Its translation is CASSLTLAGGELQETQYF.

This clonotype was counted between two and nine times. The rearrangement joins TRBV6-1 to TRBJ1-1; D unresolved. This CDR3 has 14 amino acids. CDR1 and CDR2 (germline): MNHNS, SASEGT. The germline V and J ends were trimmed by 0 bases and 7 bases, with 12 bases remaining between them. The CDR3 sequence is CASSEASGLGEAFF. Written as DNA, the CDR3 is TGTGCCAGCAGTGAAGCTTCCGGGCTCGGTGAAGCTTTCTTT.

The chain combines TRBV12-3 or TRBV12-4 with TRBJ1-1, with TRBD1 as a possible D gene (6 bases). Trimming left V 5 bases short and J 4 bases short, with 8 bases between. The CDR3 spans 12 residues. The CDR3 bases are TGTGCCAGCAGTCCGGACAGCACTGAAGCTTTCTTT. It translates to CASSPDSTEAFF.

The chain is built from TRBV9 and TRBJ2-3; TRBD1 aligns across 11 bases. The CDR3 is 16 residues long. Trimming removed 5 bases from V and 5 bases from J; junction bases left unmatched: 10. Germline V gene lookup returns CDR1 SGDLS and CDR2 YYNGEE. CDR3 in amino acids: CASSYIGTGGKDTQYF. DNA for the CDR3: TGTGCCAGCAGTTACATCGGGACAGGGGGGAAAGATACGCAGTATTTT.

A few counts support this clonotype. V is TRBV20-1 and J is TRBJ2-4, with D unresolved. V was clipped by 6 bases and J by 1 base, with 7 bases between them. The length of the CDR3 is 12 residues. From germline, CDR1 is DFQATT and CDR2 SNEGSKA (reference sequence). CDR3 region: CSAAQAKNIQYF. The CDR3 DNA sequence: TGCAGTGCCGCCCAGGCCAAAAACATTCAGTACTTC.

The gene calls are TRBV6-2 or TRBV6-3 and TRBJ1-1, with TRBD1 matching 7 bases. The CDR3 contains 15 residues. Germline V gene lookup returns CDR1 MNHEY and CDR2 SVGEGT. Trimming cost V 2 bases and J 1 base; bases outside gene matches: 4. The CDR3 DNA reads as TGTGCCAGCAGTTACGGGACAGAGGGGAACACTGAAGCTTTCTTT. Protein product: CASSYGTEGNTEAFF.

The chain joins TRBV6-2 or TRBV6-3 to TRBJ2-7; TRBD1 matches at 8 bases. Germline values: CDR1 MNHEY, CDR2 SVGEGT. Trimming cost V 0 bases and J 0 bases; bases outside gene matches: 7. This CDR3 has 17 residues. The CDR3, as DNA: TGTGCCAGCAGTTACTCCCGACAGGGGACGGGCTCCTACGAGCAGTACTTC. Its protein is CASSYSRQGTGSYEQYF.

The chain combines TRBV7-6 with TRBJ2-5, with D possibly TRBD1 on 6 matching bases. V was pared by 5 bases and J by 5 bases, with 18 bases between. Germline assignment: CDR1 SGHVS and CDR2 FNYEAQ. The CDR3 sequence is 15 residues long. CDR3 sequence (DNA): TGTGCCAGCAGCATTAGATTTGGGGGCCTTGAGACCCAGTACTTC. Protein: CASSIRFGGLETQYF.

The rearrangement joins TRBV5-6 to TRBJ2-7; D is undetermined. Per the germline V gene, CDR1 is SGHDT and CDR2 is YYEEEE. Between the trimmed V and J ends, which lost 3 bases and 4 bases, there was a span of 20 bases. The CDR3 has 16 amino acids. The chain's CDR3 is CASSSFRVTSLYEQYF. For the CDR3, the DNA is TGTGCCAGCAGCTCCTTCCGGGTCACTTCTTTATACGAGCAGTACTTC.

This clonotype came up many times. This chain uses TRBV9 with TRBJ1-2; 7 bases are a match to TRBD1. CDR1 is SGDLS, CDR2 YYNGEE, per germline. The CDR3 spans 15 residues. The ends lost 0 bases at V and 3 bases at J; junction bases unmatched: 5. CDR3 DNA: TGTGCCAGCAGCGTAGACGGGACAGTCGACTATGGCTACACCTTC. It yields the protein CASSVDGTVDYGYTF.